This TCR beta chain was documented in a study of memory CD4+ T cells and cytomegalovirus serostatus. Study-level background: Of the healthy Belgian adults, several were CMV seropositive and about 24 seronegative. Study results and limitations: Each of approximately 73 CMV-associated TCRbeta sequences occurred in one to five individuals.

Single viable CD3+CD4+CD8-CD45RO+ cells were sorted as the memory CD4+ T cells. Clones were sequenced by immunoSEQ multiplex PCR, and TCRdb holds only the in-frame ones, with some missing. Of tens of thousands of clones listed, 75% are singletons. Regarding this clone: The antigen remains undetermined.

V was pared by 2 bases and J by 0 bases, with 12 bases between. Germline CDR1 and CDR2: SGHVS and FNYEAQ. The CDR3 is 16 amino acids. The sample comprised memory CD4+ T cells from blood. The origin of this receptor is an adult in good health and CMV-seronegative. This chain uses TRBV7-6 with TRBJ2-3; D tentatively fits TRBD1 or TRBD2 (5 bases each). DNA of the CDR3: TGTGCCAGCAGCTTATGGTCCCGGGACAGCACAGATACGCAGTATTTT. Amino acids: CASSLWSRDSTDTQYF.